This T cell receptor beta chain was found in a study of T cells in narcolepsy. Study information: Patients with NT1 or NT2 and healthy control donors were enrolled. Study-level findings and limits: Autoreactive clonotypes reportedly recurred in blood of same and different patients, not controls. Same-patient CSF and blood CD4+ T cell clonotypes included HCRT-specific and TRIB2-specific autoreactive ones. In some patient and control memory CD4+ samples, autoreactive clones were absent.

V was cut by 5 bases and J by 8 bases, with 16 bases left in between. The CDR3 loop spans 15 amino acids. Germline V gene lookup returns CDR1 SGHTA and CDR2 FQGNSA. About this clone itself: What it recognizes is unknown.

The protocol was immunoSEQ multiplex PCR, while the TCRdb copy is restricted to in-frame clones and leaves out a portion. This table holds nearly 35,000 clones, approximately 80% found once. This TCR derives from a human donor in good health. Input material: memory (CD45RA-) CD4+ T cells from blood. The chain has TRBV7-2 and TRBJ1-6; TRBD1 might be the D (5 bases). This CDR3 is CASSPGPDPYSPLHF. CDR3 nucleotide sequence: TGTGCCAGCAGCCCAGGGCCAGATCCCTATTCACCCCTCCACTTT.